This is a list of T cell receptor beta chains from one sample in a study of OX40 agonist ivuxolimab in advanced cancers. Repertoires were generated with immunoSEQ multiplex PCR, while TCRdb's copy carries only in-frame clones and drops some. The sample has about 66,000 clones, over 60% seen once. The material was CD4+ or CD8+ T cells sorted from blood, obtained in a trial of the OX40 agonist ivuxolimab. The receptors were sampled from an adult with an advanced solid tumor such as melanoma, head and neck, liver or kidney cancer. CDR3s include the opening cysteine and the closing phenylalanine or tryptophan. Fields, in order: clone size, CDR3 length, V gene, D gene, J gene, CDR3 DNA, CDR3 protein. The D gene is left open where the match is weak. A clone size is listed for some rows: how often the clone was seen (once, few, many), or a class if it is expanded.

abundance: few; len: 13; v_gene: TRBV5-1; d_gene: .; j_gene: TRBJ1-5; CDR3nt: TGCGCCAGCAGCTTGGACGGGAATCAGCCCCAGCATTTT; CDR3aa: CASSLDGNQPQHF
abundance: .; len: 11; v_gene: TRBV6-1; d_gene: .; j_gene: TRBJ2-5; CDR3nt: TGTGCCAGCATGAACCGAGAGACCCAGTACTTC; CDR3aa: CASMNRETQYF
abundance: .; len: 15; v_gene: TRBV11-2; d_gene: .; j_gene: TRBJ1-2; CDR3nt: TGTGCCAGCAGCCCTGAACAGGCGGGGTATTTTGGCTACACCTTC; CDR3aa: CASSPEQAGYFGYTF
abundance: .; len: 15; v_gene: TRBV7-3; d_gene: .; j_gene: TRBJ2-3; CDR3nt: TGTGCCAGCAGCTTAATGGGGGAGAGCACAGATACGCAGTATTTT; CDR3aa: CASSLMGESTDTQYF
abundance: .; len: 14; v_gene: TRBV19; d_gene: .; j_gene: TRBJ1-4; CDR3nt: TGTGCCAGTAGTGTGGGGCAGATAAATGAAAAACTGTTTTTT; CDR3aa: CASSVGQINEKLFF
abundance: .; len: 14; v_gene: TRBV2; d_gene: .; j_gene: TRBJ2-4; CDR3nt: TGTGCCAGCAAAGGGGGGTTATCCAAAAACATTCAGTACTTC; CDR3aa: CASKGGLSKNIQYF
abundance: .; len: 15; v_gene: TRBV2; d_gene: .; j_gene: TRBJ2-6; CDR3nt: TGTGCCACCACCAGGTACCTCTCTGGGGCCAACGTCCTGACTTTC; CDR3aa: CATTRYLSGANVLTF
abundance: .; len: 15; v_gene: TRBV7-3; d_gene: .; j_gene: TRBJ1-3; CDR3nt: TGTGCCAGCAGCTTAGTCACGGGTCCGGGAAACACCATATATTTT; CDR3aa: CASSLVTGPGNTIYF
abundance: .; len: 14; v_gene: TRBV5-4; d_gene: .; j_gene: TRBJ2-4; CDR3nt: TGTGCCAGCAGCCCGGAGGGAACCAAAAACATTCAGTACTTC; CDR3aa: CASSPEGTKNIQYF
abundance: .; len: 16; v_gene: TRBV6-5; d_gene: TRBD1; j_gene: TRBJ1-1; CDR3nt: TGTGCCAGCAGTTACTCGCCCCAGGGGGCGAACACTGAAGCTTTCTTT; CDR3aa: CASSYSPQGANTEAFF
abundance: .; len: 15; v_gene: TRBV9; d_gene: .; j_gene: TRBJ2-5; CDR3nt: TGTGCCAGCAACCAGGTGGGGGGCATATGGGAGACCCAGTACTTC; CDR3aa: CASNQVGGIWETQYF
abundance: few; len: 14; v_gene: TRBV2; d_gene: TRBD1; j_gene: TRBJ1-5; CDR3nt: TGTGCCAGCAATCTGGGACAGGGGAATCAGCCCCAGCATTTT; CDR3aa: CASNLGQGNQPQHF
abundance: once; len: 17; v_gene: TRBV5-1; d_gene: TRBD2; j_gene: TRBJ2-5; CDR3nt: TGCGCCAGCAGCCACGGTAGGACTAGCGGGGGCCAAGAGACCCAGTACTTC; CDR3aa: CASSHGRTSGGQETQYF
abundance: .; len: 15; v_gene: TRBV5-1; d_gene: .; j_gene: TRBJ2-2; CDR3nt: TGCGCCAGCAGCCTGGGGGTATCCGAAACCGGGGAGCTGTTTTTT; CDR3aa: CASSLGVSETGELFF
abundance: .; len: 15; v_gene: TRBV14; d_gene: .; j_gene: TRBJ1-1; CDR3nt: TGTGCCAGCAGCCAAGATCCGGGGAGGCCTGGTTCTGCTTTCTTT; CDR3aa: CASSQDPGRPGSAFF
abundance: once; len: 17; v_gene: TRBV2; d_gene: .; j_gene: TRBJ2-1; CDR3nt: TGTGCCAGCAGTGAAGGCTCGACTGGGCCTTGGTACAATGAGCAGTTCTTC; CDR3aa: CASSEGSTGPWYNEQFF
abundance: .; len: 15; v_gene: TRBV5-6; d_gene: .; j_gene: TRBJ2-3; CDR3nt: TGTGCCAGCAGGGGGAGGAGGGCGTTCACAGATACGCAGTATTTT; CDR3aa: CASRGRRAFTDTQYF
abundance: .; len: 15; v_gene: TRBV19; d_gene: TRBD1; j_gene: TRBJ2-5; CDR3nt: TGTGCCAGTAGTGACTCCGACAGGGGGGGAGAGACCCAGTACTTC; CDR3aa: CASSDSDRGGETQYF
abundance: few; len: 19; v_gene: TRBV19; d_gene: TRBD2; j_gene: TRBJ2-1; CDR3nt: TGTGCCAGTAGTCAAGGACTAGCGGGAGGGACCTTGAATGTCAATGAGCAGTTCTTC; CDR3aa: CASSQGLAGGTLNVNEQFF
abundance: .; len: 16; v_gene: TRBV11-3; d_gene: .; j_gene: TRBJ1-1; CDR3nt: TGTGCCAGCAGCCCCGGTTGGGGGGGGAGGAACACTGAAGCTTTCTTT; CDR3aa: CASSPGWGGRNTEAFF
abundance: .; len: 13; v_gene: TRBV29-1; d_gene: .; j_gene: TRBJ1-6; CDR3nt: TGCAGCGTTAAGGCGACAGTGGATTCACCCCTCCACTTT; CDR3aa: CSVKATVDSPLHF
abundance: .; len: 18; v_gene: TRBV5-1; d_gene: TRBD2; j_gene: TRBJ2-2; CDR3nt: TGCGCCAGCAGCTTGAACCCGAGCGGGAGGGCCCTCGCCGGGGAGCTGTTTTTT; CDR3aa: CASSLNPSGRALAGELFF
abundance: .; len: 15; v_gene: TRBV9; d_gene: .; j_gene: TRBJ2-3; CDR3nt: TGTGCCAGCAGCGCCCGAGGGGGGAGCACAGATACGCAGTATTTT; CDR3aa: CASSARGGSTDTQYF
abundance: once; len: 14; v_gene: TRBV11-3; d_gene: .; j_gene: TRBJ2-7; CDR3nt: TGTGCCAGCACCTCAGGGGGGCTCCGCAACGAGCAGTACTTC; CDR3aa: CASTSGGLRNEQYF
abundance: .; len: 15; v_gene: TRBV27; d_gene: TRBD2; j_gene: TRBJ2-7; CDR3nt: TGTGCCAGCAGTTTATCTGGGACTAGCGTATACGAGCAGTACTTC; CDR3aa: CASSLSGTSVYEQYF
abundance: .; len: 14; v_gene: TRBV10-3; d_gene: TRBD1; j_gene: TRBJ2-7; CDR3nt: TGTGCCACCGCTCAAGGGGGCAAAGCCTACGAGCAGTACTTC; CDR3aa: CATAQGGKAYEQYF
abundance: .; len: 13; v_gene: TRBV10-3; d_gene: .; j_gene: TRBJ2-1; CDR3nt: TGTGCCATCAGTGTGGAGCGAACCCATGAGCAGTTCTTC; CDR3aa: CAISVERTHEQFF
abundance: .; len: 18; v_gene: TRBV19; d_gene: TRBD1; j_gene: TRBJ1-1; CDR3nt: TGTGCCAGTAGTATTGGCGGGACAGGGGTTGGGTTGGACACTGAAGCTTTCTTT; CDR3aa: CASSIGGTGVGLDTEAFF
abundance: .; len: 16; v_gene: TRBV28; d_gene: .; j_gene: TRBJ1-1; CDR3nt: TGTGCCAGCAGCCTAGAACCGGGACGCCAGAACACTGAAGCTTTCTTT; CDR3aa: CASSLEPGRQNTEAFF
abundance: .; len: 15; v_gene: TRBV7-8; d_gene: .; j_gene: TRBJ1-2; CDR3nt: TGTGCCAGCAGCTTAGGGGGCGAGGAGGGATATGGCTACACCTTC; CDR3aa: CASSLGGEEGYGYTF
abundance: once; len: 15; v_gene: TRBV11-1; d_gene: .; j_gene: TRBJ2-1; CDR3nt: TGTGCCAGCAGCTTAGCTGGGACAAGCTACAATGAGCAGTTCTTC; CDR3aa: CASSLAGTSYNEQFF
abundance: .; len: 13; v_gene: TRBV7-9; d_gene: .; j_gene: TRBJ2-7; CDR3nt: TGTGCCAGCAGCTGGCAGAGCTCCTACGAGCAGTACTTC; CDR3aa: CASSWQSSYEQYF
abundance: .; len: 15; v_gene: TRBV7-9; d_gene: TRBD2; j_gene: TRBJ2-7; CDR3nt: TGTGCCAGCAGCTTGGTAGCGGGAGTGTCCTACGAGCAGTACTTC; CDR3aa: CASSLVAGVSYEQYF
abundance: .; len: 14; v_gene: TRBV7-3; d_gene: .; j_gene: TRBJ2-1; CDR3nt: TGTGCCAGCAGCTTATTGGCCGGAAGGAATGAGCAGTTCTTC; CDR3aa: CASSLLAGRNEQFF
abundance: .; len: 15; v_gene: TRBV19; d_gene: TRBD1; j_gene: TRBJ2-1; CDR3nt: TGTGCCAGCCAAGGGACAGCTTACTCCTACAATGAGCAGTTCTTC; CDR3aa: CASQGTAYSYNEQFF
abundance: .; len: 16; v_gene: TRBV19; d_gene: TRBD1; j_gene: TRBJ1-5; CDR3nt: TGTGCCAGTAGTACCCGGGACAGGGGGCGGAATCAGCCCCAGCATTTT; CDR3aa: CASSTRDRGRNQPQHF
abundance: .; len: 13; v_gene: TRBV9; d_gene: .; j_gene: TRBJ1-2; CDR3nt: TGTGCCAGCAGCGTAGGGACGTTAGGGGGCTACACCTTC; CDR3aa: CASSVGTLGGYTF
abundance: .; len: 14; v_gene: TRBV5-1; d_gene: .; j_gene: TRBJ1-1; CDR3nt: TGCGCCAGCAGCTTACAGGATGGAGGCACTGAAGCTTTCTTT; CDR3aa: CASSLQDGGTEAFF
abundance: .; len: 18; v_gene: TRBV19; d_gene: .; j_gene: TRBJ1-5; CDR3nt: TGTGCCAGTAGTAGGCGGGGTGACAGTCAGTCCAGCAATCAGCCCCAGCATTTT; CDR3aa: CASSRRGDSQSSNQPQHF
abundance: .; len: 18; v_gene: TRBV19; d_gene: .; j_gene: TRBJ2-1; CDR3nt: TGTGCCAGTAGTATAGAATGGGGACAATCCCTCTCCTACAATGAGCAGTTCTTC; CDR3aa: CASSIEWGQSLSYNEQFF
abundance: .; len: 16; v_gene: TRBV4-1; d_gene: .; j_gene: TRBJ1-3; CDR3nt: TGCGCCAGCAGCCAAGAAAGTGAGGGCACTGGAAACACCATATATTTT; CDR3aa: CASSQESEGTGNTIYF
abundance: .; len: 14; v_gene: TRBV11-2; d_gene: .; j_gene: TRBJ1-1; CDR3nt: TGTGCCAGCAGCTTGGGGACGGCCAACACTGAAGCTTTCTTT; CDR3aa: CASSLGTANTEAFF
abundance: .; len: 12; v_gene: TRBV2; d_gene: .; j_gene: TRBJ2-5; CDR3nt: TGTGCCAGCCGTTATGGTCAAGAGACCCAGTACTTC; CDR3aa: CASRYGQETQYF
abundance: .; len: 13; v_gene: TRBV7-3; d_gene: TRBD2; j_gene: TRBJ2-7; CDR3nt: TGTGCCAGCAGCCCGGGCGGGGGGGACGAGCAGTACTTC; CDR3aa: CASSPGGGDEQYF
abundance: .; len: 13; v_gene: TRBV19; d_gene: .; j_gene: TRBJ1-1; CDR3nt: TGTGCCAGTAGTATAACCGCGAACACTGAAGCTTTCTTT; CDR3aa: CASSITANTEAFF
abundance: .; len: 17; v_gene: TRBV7-8; d_gene: .; j_gene: TRBJ2-7; CDR3nt: TGTGCCAGCAGCTTCCTTCGGGGCGGGGAAATACCCTACGAGCAGTACTTC; CDR3aa: CASSFLRGGEIPYEQYF
abundance: .; len: 14; v_gene: TRBV28; d_gene: TRBD1; j_gene: TRBJ2-7; CDR3nt: TGTGCCAGCCAGGGACAGGTCCCTTCCTACGAGCAGTACTTC; CDR3aa: CASQGQVPSYEQYF
abundance: .; len: 16; v_gene: TRBV23-1; d_gene: .; j_gene: TRBJ2-3; CDR3nt: TGCGCCAGCACTACGACCCGACTTCCCCCGGGGGATACGCAGTATTTT; CDR3aa: CASTTTRLPPGDTQYF
abundance: .; len: 13; v_gene: TRBV30; d_gene: .; j_gene: TRBJ1-1; CDR3nt: TGTGCCTGGGACCGGAGCGGGAACACTGAAGCTTTCTTT; CDR3aa: CAWDRSGNTEAFF
abundance: .; len: 14; v_gene: TRBV11-3; d_gene: TRBD2; j_gene: TRBJ2-2; CDR3nt: TGTGCCAGCAGCCCGGGGACTAGCCCCGGGGAGCTGTTTTTT; CDR3aa: CASSPGTSPGELFF
abundance: .; len: 16; v_gene: TRBV5-6; d_gene: TRBD1; j_gene: TRBJ1-2; CDR3nt: TGTGCCAGCAGCTACTCCGGGACAGGGATTTTCTATGGCTACACCTTC; CDR3aa: CASSYSGTGIFYGYTF
abundance: few; len: 12; v_gene: TRBV2; d_gene: .; j_gene: TRBJ2-3; CDR3nt: TGTGCCAGCAGTCTGAGCACAGATACGCAGTATTTT; CDR3aa: CASSLSTDTQYF
abundance: .; len: 17; v_gene: TRBV5-8; d_gene: TRBD2; j_gene: TRBJ2-1; CDR3nt: TGTGCCAGCAGCTCAGTTCTGACTAGCGGGACCTACAATGAGCAGTTCTTC; CDR3aa: CASSSVLTSGTYNEQFF
abundance: .; len: 15; v_gene: TRBV6-1; d_gene: .; j_gene: TRBJ1-5; CDR3nt: TGTGCCAGCAGTGAAAACATGGCCGGCAATCAGCCCCAGCATTTT; CDR3aa: CASSENMAGNQPQHF
abundance: .; len: 18; v_gene: TRBV6-7; d_gene: .; j_gene: TRBJ1-4; CDR3nt: TGTGCCAGCAGTTACTACACAGGGAACGGGTCAACTAATGAAAAACTGTTTTTT; CDR3aa: CASSYYTGNGSTNEKLFF
abundance: .; len: 13; v_gene: TRBV30; d_gene: .; j_gene: TRBJ1-4; CDR3nt: TGTGCCTGGCGGGGGAATCCTAATGAAAAACTGTTTTTT; CDR3aa: CAWRGNPNEKLFF
abundance: .; len: 12; v_gene: TRBV28; d_gene: .; j_gene: TRBJ2-5; CDR3nt: TGTGCCAGCAGTTTTACGGTAGAGACCCAGTACTTC; CDR3aa: CASSFTVETQYF
abundance: .; len: 14; v_gene: TRBV2; d_gene: TRBD1; j_gene: TRBJ2-5; CDR3nt: TGTGCCAGCAGTGGGGGGACAGGGCAAGAGACCCAGTACTTC; CDR3aa: CASSGGTGQETQYF
abundance: .; len: 16; v_gene: TRBV5-4; d_gene: TRBD2; j_gene: TRBJ2-3; CDR3nt: TGTGCCAGCAGCTCGCTAGCGGGACGCCGCACAGATACGCAGTATTTT; CDR3aa: CASSSLAGRRTDTQYF
abundance: .; len: 14; v_gene: TRBV5-1; d_gene: .; j_gene: TRBJ1-3; CDR3nt: TGCGCCAGCAGCTTGAACGCGATGGGAAACACCATATATTTT; CDR3aa: CASSLNAMGNTIYF